What follows are 26 T cell receptor beta chains derived from one specimen sequenced in a study of cytomegalovirus exposure and HLA in healthy donors. A multiplex PCR was run with 60 Vbeta primers and 13 Jbeta primers. Data came from immunoSEQ multiplex PCR; TCRdb stores just in-frame clones and leaves some out. This table has 150,000 to 200,000 clones, around 77% appearing once. Input material: PBMCs. Receptor source: a woman aged 25 to 45 in good health and CMV-seronegative.

This clone was seen a few times. The same CDR3 arises from other DNA sequences in this sample as well. This chain connects TRBV5-1 to TRBJ2-6; D is ambiguous. Germline CDR1 SGHRS, CDR2 YFSETQ. This CDR3 spans 14 amino acids. V was shortened by 3 bases and J by 0 bases, with 4 bases between the two germline ends. CDR3 sequence reads: CASSSVSGANVLTF. In DNA form, the CDR3 reads TGCGCCAGCAGCTCCGTCTCTGGGGCCAACGTCCTGACTTTC.

The chain links TRBV19 to TRBJ2-5; 10 positions match TRBD1. The CDR3 extends over 15 amino acids. The germline CDR1 and CDR2 sequences are LNHDA and SQIVND (reference sequence). V shed 2 bases and J 4 bases; nucleotides not matched to a gene: 4. The CDR3 DNA is TGTGCCAGTAGTATACCGGGACAGGGGTCAGAGACCCAGTACTTC. Amino acids: CASSIPGQGSETQYF.

The chain couples TRBV28 to TRBJ1-3; D not certain. Trimming took 3 bases from V and 2 from J, leaving 11 bases between them. The germline gives CDR1 MDHEN, CDR2 SYDVKM. The CDR3 extends over 15 amino acids. CDR3 region: CASSFTAGAGNTIYF. The CDR3, as DNA: TGTGCCAGCAGTTTCACTGCCGGGGCTGGAAACACCATATATTTT.

The chain has TRBV2 and TRBJ2-5; TRBD2 matches 11 bases. Unmatched junction bases numbered 8, after V lost 9 bases and J lost 5 bases. This CDR3 is 14 amino acids long. Germline lookup yields CDR1 SNHLY and CDR2 FYNNEI. CDR3 DNA: TGTGCCAGTGTCCTTAGCGGGGGGGCCGAGACCCAGTACTTC. Amino acids: CASVLSGGAETQYF. The variable domain in full, with the rest retrieved from reference TRBV2 and TRBJ2-5, is EPEVTQTPSHQVTQMGQEVILRCVPISNHLYFYWYRQILGQKVEFLVSFYNNEISEKSEIFDDQFSVERPDGSNFTLKIRSTKLEDSAMYFCASVLSGGAETQYFGPGTRLLVL.

V is TRBV4-1 and J is TRBJ1-1; TRBD1 is a possible D gene (5 bases). This CDR3 spans 15 amino acids. V was clipped by 4 bases and J by 7 bases, with 19 bases between them. The germline V gene encodes CDR1 MGHRA and CDR2 YSYEKL. CDR3 DNA sequence: TGCGCCAGCAGCCTAAGGGGAGGGAACTTCGGTGAAGCTTTCTTT. Its protein is CASSLRGGNFGEAFF.

The chain is built from TRBV6-1 and TRBJ1-6; D unclear. This CDR3 region has 16 residues. Per germline, CDR1 MNHNS and CDR2 SASEGT. Trimming stripped 3 bases from V and 0 bases from J, with 9 bases between. The CDR3 DNA is TGTGCCAGCAGTGACCCCCCGAGCTCCTATAATTCACCCCTCCACTTT. Translated, it gives CASSDPPSSYNSPLHF.

This rearrangement joins TRBV2 to TRBJ1-1; the match to TRBD1 covers 12 bases. The CDR3 length is 16 residues. From germline, CDR1 is SNHLY and CDR2 FYNNEI. V lost 9 bases to trimming and J lost 5 bases; unmatched junction nucleotides: 13. CDR3 sequence (DNA): TGTGCCAGGAATAGCGGGACAGGGGGCGTAGGAACTGAAGCTTTCTTT. Amino acid sequence: CARNSGTGGVGTEAFF.

The rearrangement uses TRBV7-9 and TRBJ1-1; D is unclear. V was trimmed by 1 base and J by 1 base, leaving 7 bases between them. The V gene's germline CDR1 is SEHNR and CDR2 FQNEAQ (reference sequence). This CDR3 region has 14 residues. The CDR3 coding sequence is TGTGCCAGCAGCTTAGTGGGCACGAACACTGAAGCTTTCTTT. Translated, it gives CASSLVGTNTEAFF.

The chain has TRBV30 and TRBJ1-2; D call uncertain. V lost 7 bases and J 4 bases, leaving 10 bases between the germline ends. CDR1 is GTSNPN, CDR2 SVGIG, per germline (reference sequence). The CDR3 covers 11 residues. In DNA form, the CDR3 reads TGTGCCTCGAAGAGGAGCTATGGCTACACCTTC. It encodes CASKRSYGYTF.

This clone was observed a handful of times. V and J are TRBV6-6 and TRBJ1-2, with 10 positions matching TRBD1. The germline V gene has CDR1 MNHNY and CDR2 SVGAGI (reference sequence). The CDR3 is 15 amino acids. The V gene end was trimmed by 4 bases and the J gene end by 6 bases; junction bases not matched to a gene: 8. CDR3 loop: CASSSPGQGPNGYTF. CDR3 coding DNA: TGTGCCAGCAGTTCCCCGGGACAGGGGCCCAATGGCTACACCTTC.

This clone was seen a few times. The V gene is TRBV13, the J gene TRBJ1-5, with TRBD1 matching 7 bases. The CDR3 length is 13 residues. After removal of 5 bases from V and 5 bases from J, the junction contained 3 bases not matched to a gene. Germline V gene data show CDR1 as PRHDT and CDR2 as FYEKMQ (reference sequence). CDR3 nucleotides: TGTGCCAGCAGCGTAGACAGGGATCAGCCCCAGCATTTT. Its translation is CASSVDRDQPQHF.

The chain couples TRBV5-1 to TRBJ2-5, with 8 positions matching TRBD1. The DNA end is a closer match to TRBJ2-7, so the J assignment may be wrong. CDR1 SGHRS and CDR2 YFSETQ come from the germline V gene. The CDR3 runs 14 residues. The CDR3 here is CASSLTGGTYEQYF. The CDR3 nucleotides are TGCGCCAGCTCACTCACAGGGGGGACCTACGAGCAGTACTTC.

The V and J genes are TRBV11-3 and TRBJ1-5; 8 nucleotides align to TRBD1. The trim removed 7 bases at V and 5 bases at J, leaving 10 bases unmatched. Looked up from germline, CDR1 is SGHNT and CDR2 is YENEEA. CDR3 length: 15 amino acids. Written as DNA, the CDR3 is TGTGCCAGCATCTGGGCAGGACAGGGTCATCAGCCCCAGCATTTT. Protein sequence: CASIWAGQGHQPQHF.

This clone appeared a single time. This sequence joins TRBV6-1 and TRBJ1-6, with D tentatively TRBD1 (6 bases). Trimming removed 10 bases from V and 14 bases from J, with 24 bases in between. CDR1 is MNHNS and CDR2 is SASEGT in the germline V gene. This CDR3 has 14 amino acids. CDR3 nucleotides: TGTGCCACCCACTCCGGGACACCCTTCGGGGCCCTCCACTTT. Protein sequence: CATHSGTPFGALHF.

The genes are TRBV10-3 and TRBJ2-7, with a weak D call TRBD1 (5 bases). Germline CDR1 ENHRY, CDR2 SYGVKD. CDR3 length equals 12 residues. Trimming left V 10 bases short and J 7 bases short, with 17 bases between. The CDR3 DNA follows: TGTGCCACCTCTACCGCAGGGAAGGAGCAGTACTTC. This encodes CATSTAGKEQYF.

The V call is TRBV5-6, the J call TRBJ2-1; 9 nucleotides agree with TRBD2. The germline V gene encodes CDR1 SGHDT and CDR2 YYEEEE. The CDR3 contains 16 residues. V trimming: 0 bases; J trimming: 7 bases; junction bases outside the gene matches: 8. The CDR3 loop is CASSLGLAGSVNEQFF. The CDR3 DNA sequence: TGTGCCAGCAGCTTGGGGCTAGCGGGGAGCGTAAATGAGCAGTTCTTC.

V usage is TRBV28 and J usage is TRBJ1-2; 7 bases fit TRBD1. Unmatched junction bases numbered 4, after V lost 8 bases and J lost 7 bases. CDR3 size: 11 residues. The V gene's germline CDR1 is MDHEN and CDR2 SYDVKM. CDR3: CASHRGSGYTF. CDR3 nucleotide sequence: TGTGCCAGCCACAGGGGCAGTGGCTACACCTTC.

The V and J genes are TRBV25-1 and TRBJ1-3; D possibly corresponds to TRBD1 (5 bases). CDR1 is MGHDK and CDR2 is SYGVNS in the germline V gene. V lost 4 bases and J lost 3, with 7 bases in between. The CDR3 spans 13 residues. The CDR3 DNA is TGTGCCAGCAGTGCCAGGGTTGGAAACACCATATATTTT. This sequence encodes CASSARVGNTIYF.

This sequence joins TRBV4-2 and TRBJ1-6, with D unclear. Germline-derived CDR1 and CDR2 are LGHNA and YNFKEQ. This CDR3 comprises 15 residues. Trimming pared 0 bases from V and 5 bases from J, leaving 8 bases between. The CDR3 protein is CASSQDTGNNSPLHF. CDR3 nucleotides: TGTGCCAGCAGCCAAGATACGGGGAATAATTCACCCCTCCACTTT.

This clone was seen more than once but under ten times. In DNA, the CDR3 is TGTGCCATCAGTCGGGACAGCTCTGGCTACACCTTC. Protein: CAISRDSSGYTF. The V and J genes are TRBV10-3 and TRBJ1-2, with 7 bases aligning to TRBD1. Germline lookup yields CDR1 ENHRY and CDR2 SYGVKD. The CDR3 covers 12 residues. J gave up 7 bases and V 5 bases, and 4 bases lay outside the gene matches.

The chain joins TRBV5-8 to TRBJ1-2; TRBD1 might be the D (6 bases). Germline V CDR1 and CDR2: SGHTS, YDEGEE. Trimming shortened V by 7 bases and J by 7 bases, and 14 bases separated the two germline ends. The CDR3 sequence is 12 residues long. The CDR3 spells CASPQGTGGYTF. As DNA, the CDR3 is TGTGCCAGCCCACAGGGAACAGGTGGCTACACCTTC. Together with reference TRBV5-8 and TRBJ1-2, the CDR3 gives the full variable domain: EAGVTQSPTHLIKTRGQQATLRCSPISGHTSVYWYQQALGLGLQFLLWYDEGEERNRGNFPPRFSGRQFPNYSSELNVNALELEDSALYLCASPQGTGGYTFGSGTRLTVV.

This clone was seen just once. The V gene is TRBV6-6, the J gene TRBJ2-1, with 8 bases identical to TRBD1. Looked up from germline, CDR1 is MNHNY and CDR2 is SVGAGI (reference sequence). The ends lost 2 bases at V and 10 bases at J; junction bases unmatched: 13. The CDR3 is 16 residues long. DNA of the CDR3: TGTGCCAGCAGTTACCCCGGACAGGGTCGATTGCCCGAGCAGTTCTTC. It translates to CASSYPGQGRLPEQFF.

This clone was seen more than once but under ten times. The V call is TRBV2, the J call TRBJ2-7; 12 bases are a match to TRBD2. The CDR3 spans 12 residues. V was clipped by 10 bases and J by 10 bases; unmatched bases: 8. Looked up from germline, CDR1 is SNHLY and CDR2 is FYNNEI. The CDR3 DNA is TGTGCCACATCCGGGACTAGCGGGCCACAGTACTTC. Encoded protein: CATSGTSGPQYF.

The rearrangement uses TRBV9 and TRBJ1-2; possible D gene TRBD1, 5 bases. CDR1 and CDR2 from the germline V gene are SGDLS and YYNGEE. The CDR3 covers 14 residues. The V end lost 1 base, the J end lost 8 bases, and 15 bases lay between the germline ends. The CDR3, as DNA: TGTGCCAGCAGCGTAATGGGGACTAGGGAAGGCTACACCTTC. Its translation: CASSVMGTREGYTF.

The V and J genes are TRBV5-6 and TRBJ2-1; perhaps TRBD2 as D (7 bases). CDR3 length: 15 amino acids. V was clipped by 2 bases and J by 4 bases, with 13 bases between them. Germline-derived CDR1 and CDR2 are SGHDT and YYEEEE. The CDR3 region is CASSFSGGGYNEQFF. CDR3 sequence (DNA): TGTGCCAGCAGCTTTTCGGGGGGCGGGTACAATGAGCAGTTCTTC.

This clone has more than one count but fewer than ten. The rearrangement links TRBV6-1 to TRBJ2-5; TRBD2 matches at 8 bases. V was clipped by 4 bases and J by 5 bases; unmatched bases: 9. CDR1 is MNHNS and CDR2 is SASEGT in the germline V gene. The CDR3 contains 15 residues. The CDR3 loop reads CASSGGLGATETQYF. In DNA form, the CDR3 reads TGTGCCAGCAGTGGGGGACTAGGAGCCACGGAGACCCAGTACTTC.